The 23 T cell receptor beta chains in this list originate from one sample, sequenced in a study of long-term antiretroviral therapy in people with HIV. At the survey level, the v3.0 immunoSEQ assay was run. TCRdb keeps only in-frame clones here, not all; method: immunoSEQ multiplex PCR. Among 24,000 or so clones, around 80% were seen once, and the ten largest hold roughly 10%. Sequences were derived from unsorted PBMCs, sampled 1.2 years after starting antiretroviral therapy. The receptors come from a woman aged 40 to 50 with HIV.

The chain links TRBV5-1 to TRBJ2-5, with 8 bases matching TRBD1. After removal of 4 bases from V and 3 bases from J, the junction contained 5 bases not matched to a gene. Germline V lookup: CDR1 SGHRS, CDR2 YFSETQ. This CDR3 comprises 14 residues. DNA of the CDR3: TGCGCCAGCAGCGTTTTGGACAGGGAAGAGACCCAGTACTTC. This sequence encodes CASSVLDREETQYF.

The CDR3 DNA reads as TGTGCCAGCGGAGGTGGGCCCCAAGCGGGGGGGCTCTTTCAGTTCTTC. It specifies CASGGGPQAGGLFQFF. V and J are TRBV5-5 and TRBJ2-1; 10 positions match TRBD2. V was pared by 7 bases and J by 13 bases, with 20 bases of the junction left unmatched. The CDR3 contains 16 residues. CDR1 SGHKS and CDR2 YYEKEE come from the germline V gene (reference sequence).

The chain is built from TRBV30 and TRBJ1-5; possible D gene TRBD1, 5 bases. This CDR3 comprises 14 residues. The V gene's germline CDR1 is GTSNPN and CDR2 SVGIG (reference sequence). V lost 5 bases and J 6 bases, leaving 17 bases between the germline ends. The CDR3 DNA sequence: TGTGCCTGGGGCCACGTGGGGGATTTTCAGCCCCAGCATTTT. It encodes CAWGHVGDFQPQHF.

V gene TRBV28 combines with J gene TRBJ1-1; D gene ambiguous. Looked up from germline, CDR1 is MDHEN and CDR2 is SYDVKM. V lost 5 bases, J lost 5 bases, and 12 bases lay in between. The CDR3 covers 13 residues. CDR3 nucleotide sequence: TGTGCCAGCAGTCTAAGTTATAGGACTGAAGCTTTCTTT. Protein: CASSLSYRTEAFF.

This rearrangement joins TRBV5-4 to TRBJ2-1; 8 bases align to TRBD1. V lost 4 bases to trimming and J lost 5 bases; unmatched junction nucleotides: 14. In germline, CDR1 is SGHNT, CDR2 YYREEE (reference sequence). There are 17 residues in the CDR3. The CDR3 DNA is TGTGCCAGCAGCATAACCGGGACAGGCGGGCGTGACAATGAGCAGTTCTTC. It encodes CASSITGTGGRDNEQFF. The full variable domain, rest sourced from reference TRBV5-4 and TRBJ2-1, is ETGVTQSPTHLIKTRGQQVTLRCSSQSGHNTVSWYQQALGQGPQFIFQYYREEENGRGNFPPRFSGLQFPNYSSELNVNALELDDSALYLCASSITGTGGRDNEQFFGPGTRLTVL.

J is TRBJ2-3 and V is TRBV2; the match to TRBD2 covers 13 bases. V lost 10 bases and J lost 2; bases outside the gene matches: 6. Germline V gives CDR1 SNHLY, CDR2 FYNNEI. This CDR3 comprises 15 residues. The CDR3 spells CATSGTSGITDTQYF. The CDR3 region has the DNA TGTGCCACCTCCGGGACTAGCGGGATCACAGATACGCAGTATTTT.

The chain is built from TRBV6-6 and TRBJ1-1; no firm D call. The CDR3 runs to 13 residues. Germline V gene data show CDR1 as MNHNY and CDR2 as SVGAGI (reference sequence). Trimming left V 3 bases short and J 3 bases short, with 8 bases between. The CDR3 sequence is CASSYFRDTEAFF. The CDR3 nucleotides read TGTGCCAGCAGTTATTTTCGGGACACTGAAGCTTTCTTT.

The J gene is TRBJ2-7, the V gene TRBV7-8; 10 bases match TRBD1. V lost 4 bases and J lost 7; bases outside the gene matches: 10. The CDR3 sequence is 15 residues long. The germline CDR1 and CDR2 sequences are SGHVS and FQNEAQ. The CDR3 spells CASSWGQGRMREQYF. CDR3 in DNA: TGTGCCAGCAGCTGGGGACAGGGGAGAATGAGGGAGCAGTACTTC.

The J gene is TRBJ1-4, the V gene TRBV5-4; 9 positions match TRBD1. The CDR3 contains 15 residues. Germline V CDR1 and CDR2: SGHNT, YYREEE (reference sequence). The V and J ends lost 0 bases and 8 bases, in that order; junction bases with no gene match: 5. Written as DNA, the CDR3 is TGTGCCAGCAGCTTGGGGGGACAGGGTTACGAAAAACTGTTTTTT. Translation: CASSLGGQGYEKLFF.

This clone came up a few times. CDR3 residues: CASSAGVNTEAFF. DNA of the CDR3: TGTGCCAGCAGTGCAGGGGTGAACACTGAAGCTTTCTTT. J is TRBJ1-1 and V is TRBV2; D might be TRBD1 (6 bases). From germline, CDR1 is SNHLY and CDR2 FYNNEI. Trimming took 4 bases from V and 0 from J, leaving 6 bases between them. The CDR3 is 13 amino acids. The whole variable domain, filled in from reference TRBV2 and TRBJ1-1, reads EPEVTQTPSHQVTQMGQEVILRCVPISNHLYFYWYRQILGQKVEFLVSFYNNEISEKSEIFDDQFSVERPDGSNFTLKIRSTKLEDSAMYFCASSAGVNTEAFFGQGTRLTVV.

The CDR3 loop is CSAKGGYDAFF. CDR3 nucleotide sequence: TGCAGTGCAAAGGGAGGGTATGACGCTTTCTTT. The chain is built from TRBV20-1 and TRBJ1-1, with D unresolved. CDR1 and CDR2 (germline): DFQATT, SNEGSKA (reference sequence). This CDR3 contains 11 residues. V lost 6 bases and J lost 11, with 16 bases in between.

The J gene is TRBJ1-6, the V gene TRBV19; no definite D call. The germline CDR1 and CDR2 sequences are LNHDA and SQIVND (reference sequence). V lost 6 bases, J lost 8 bases, and 8 bases lay in between. This CDR3 region has 12 residues. In nucleotides, the CDR3 is TGTGCCAGTAGGTTCCGGGATTCACCCCTCCACTTT. As protein: CASRFRDSPLHF.

The chain combines TRBV7-2 with TRBJ2-7, with D perhaps TRBD1 or TRBD2 (6 bases each). Germline assignment: CDR1 SGHTA and CDR2 FQGNSA. This CDR3 spans 13 amino acids. The V end lost 5 bases, the J end lost 6 bases, and 14 bases lay between the germline ends. Written as DNA, the CDR3 is TGTGCCAGCAGCGCCGACACGGGGGCCGAGCAGTACTTC. Protein product: CASSADTGAEQYF.

V gene TRBV10-2 combines with J gene TRBJ2-3, with TRBD2 matching over 7 bases. The CDR3 is 15 amino acids. Germline CDR1 is WSHSY and CDR2 is SAAADI. V lost 3 bases to trimming and J lost 4 bases; unmatched junction nucleotides: 7. In DNA, the CDR3 is TGCGCCAGCAGTGACGGGGCGGGAGTGGCAGATACGCAGTATTTT. Amino acids: CASSDGAGVADTQYF.

The chain combines TRBV7-9 with TRBJ1-1; possible D gene TRBD1, 5 bases. CDR3 length equals 11 residues. Germline CDR1 reads SEHNR; CDR2 reads FQNEAQ (reference sequence). Trimming cost V 5 bases and J 11 bases, with 12 bases left between them. The CDR3 region is CASSRDVRAFF. The CDR3 DNA is TGTGCCAGCAGCCGGGACGTGCGCGCTTTCTTT.

This chain links TRBV27 with TRBJ1-2, with D maybe TRBD1 (5 bases). V was pared by 4 bases and J by 8 bases, with 14 bases between. Germline-derived CDR1 and CDR2 are MNHEY and SMNVEV (reference sequence). This CDR3 is 13 amino acids long. The CDR3, as DNA: TGTGCCAGCAGTTGGGGGACGGATGCCGGCTACACCTTC. Residues: CASSWGTDAGYTF.

J is TRBJ1-1 and V is TRBV6-5, with D unresolved. This CDR3 has 13 amino acids. Germline assignment: CDR1 MNHEY and CDR2 SVGAGI. V gave up 0 bases and J gave up 1 base, with 3 bases separating them. CDR3 region: CASSYSRNTEAFF. The CDR3 DNA is TGTGCCAGCAGTTACTCGCGGAACACTGAAGCTTTCTTT.

The chain recombines TRBV7-9 with TRBJ2-7, with 8 bases identical to TRBD1. The V and J ends lost 4 bases and 2 bases, in that order; junction bases with no gene match: 13. Germline V gives CDR1 SEHNR, CDR2 FQNEAQ (reference sequence). The CDR3 covers 17 residues. CDR3 amino acids: CASSSSAARGHPYEQYF. The CDR3 DNA is TGTGCCAGCAGCTCGTCGGCGGCCAGGGGGCATCCCTACGAGCAGTACTTC.

V is TRBV19 and J is TRBJ2-1; no clear D. This CDR3 has 13 amino acids. Germline V gene data show CDR1 as LNHDA and CDR2 as SQIVND (reference sequence). V lost 0 bases to trimming and J lost 4 bases, with 4 bases between them. The CDR3 region is CASSIDRYNEQFF. Here the CDR3 DNA reads TGTGCCAGTAGTATAGACAGGTACAATGAGCAGTTCTTC.

V and J are TRBV6-5 and TRBJ2-6, with a possible D match to TRBD1 (5 bases). Trimming took off 5 bases at V and 4 bases at J, with 12 bases between the two ends. CDR1 MNHEY and CDR2 SVGAGI come from the germline V gene. This CDR3 has 15 residues. The CDR3 sequence: CASSPEGAGANVLTF. CDR3 DNA sequence: TGTGCCAGCAGTCCAGAAGGGGCAGGGGCCAACGTCCTGACTTTC.

The chain carries TRBV11-2 and TRBJ2-2; D is uncertain. This CDR3 region has 13 residues. Between the trimmed V and J ends, which lost 5 bases and 8 bases, there was a span of 12 bases. CDR1 is SGHAT and CDR2 is FQNNGV in the germline V gene. The CDR3 region has the DNA TGTGCCAGCAGCCGACCCCCGTCAGGGGAGCTGTTTTTT. Protein product: CASSRPPSGELFF. Variable domain in full (rest from reference TRBV11-2 and TRBJ2-2): EAGVAQSPRYKIIEKRQSVAFWCNPISGHATLYWYQQILGQGPKLLIQFQNNGVVDDSQLPKDRFSAERLKGVDSTLKIQPAKLEDSAVYLCASSRPPSGELFFGEGSRLTVL.

The chain joins TRBV2 to TRBJ2-7; D not resolved. Per germline, CDR1 SNHLY and CDR2 FYNNEI. Between the trimmed V and J ends, which lost 7 bases and 4 bases, there was a span of 14 bases. This CDR3 region has 13 residues. CDR3 nucleotides: TGTGCCAGCAATGTGCACCCTTTGTACGAGCAGTACTTC. Translation gives CASNVHPLYEQYF.

This chain connects TRBV6-6 to TRBJ1-5, with D unresolved. V was shortened by 6 bases and J by 2 bases, with 5 bases between the two germline ends. There are 12 residues in the CDR3. CDR1 and CDR2 from the germline V gene are MNHNY and SVGAGI (reference sequence). The CDR3 is CASSHGNQPQHF. The CDR3 nucleotides are TGTGCCAGCAGCCATGGCAATCAGCCCCAGCATTTT.